The present T cell receptor beta chain was sequenced within a study of cytomegalovirus exposure and HLA in healthy donors listed by TCRdb under 2017. Context from the whole study: In an earlier analysis of 550 to 750 of the donors, about 260 Gb of sequence data and 100 million or so unique TCR beta sequences from about 190 million T cells were reported. Of the roughly 400 genotyped donors, 65% to 90% were placed in the genetic ancestry cluster associated with self-reported Caucasian donors. To study patterns of TCR occurrence, a later analysis re-analyzed previously published TCR beta repertoires from 700 or so donors and added high-resolution HLA genotyping. Besides the first cohort of about 730 subjects, a separate validation cohort made up of over 100 different subjects was used. Class I and class II HLA loci were covered by the typing at four-digit resolution. In an earlier analysis of 500 to 650 of the donors, high-throughput TCR beta sequencing was used to judge whether each TCR beta V gene segment behaved as functional or pseudogenic. Every repertoire in the discovery cohort had been generated on one and the same sequencing platform. The study aimed to test whether signatures of past pathogen exposure could be identified by cataloging public T cell receptors. Rather than using new phenotypic data, the later analysis identified candidate immune exposures from TCR beta sequences and from how often those sequences occurred across donors. Because of strong linkage in the cohort, five DR-DQ haplotypes were treated as single units for association and clustering. An early release that covered approximately 600 HLA-typed donors contained about 300 gigabases of sequencing data and 85 million to 100 million unique TCR sequences. Donor age, sex, ethnicity and CMV serostatus were collected together with the repertoire data. A later genetic analysis took genome-wide SNP genotypes for about 55% of the 666 donors and used that subset as a discovery cohort. The T cell repertoires of 550 to 850 subjects were profiled by immunosequencing and related to cytomegalovirus serostatus. Typing coverage varied by locus: roughly 629-640 donors for A, B, C, DRB1 and DQB1; about 520 for DQA1; about 590 for DPA1; some 470 for DPB1. Among around 400 genotyped donors of the cohort, an average of roughly 230,000 unique TCR beta nucleotide sequences was sequenced per donor, of which approximately 19% were non-productive. To predict cytomegalovirus infection status, the study combined high-throughput TCR immunosequencing, statistical association of individual TCRs with disease status, and machine learning. General conclusions and limits of the study: CMV serostatus was the only immune exposure information available for the cohort. This cohort had only TCR beta chains sequenced, and the lack of alpha or paired-chain data limited which features could be detected. A group of highly shared sequence variants was considered likely to be a technical artifact of the sequencing pipeline. According to a later analysis, parvovirus B19, influenza, CMV and Epstein-Barr virus appeared linked to several top co-occurrence clusters. Linkage disequilibrium might explain the correlated functional status among segregating V segments, but an unknown experimental factor could not be ruled out. A further reported finding was that TCR beta sequences accurately predicted the HLA-A and HLA-B alleles for most subjects in the first cohort. Most CMV-associated TCR beta chains appeared to be HLA-restricted in a later analysis, and the HLA associations seemed to be driven largely by CMV exposure. Because HLA typing was missing for some donors at each locus, association tests included only the typed subset. A later genetic analysis associated a missense DCLRE1C variant with V-gene and J-gene trimming of TCR beta chains, and an independent cohort replicated the association. The classifier was reported to diagnose cytomegalovirus status with high specificity and sensitivity in both the original cohort and the validation cohort. Presence/absence analyses assumed roughly uniform sequencing depth across donors, an assumption that may not hold. Strong co-occurrence of HLA alleles, especially DR and DQ, made assigning TCR associations to individual alleles difficult. In a later analysis, TCR association rates were found to vary across HLA loci, with the most associated TCRs seen for DRB1 alleles and the fewest for HLA-C alleles. At a false discovery rate of 0.05, a later analysis linked some 17,000 TCR beta sequences to specific HLA alleles. In vitro tests confirmed that a few of the cytomegalovirus-associated TCR beta chains recognize cytomegalovirus antigens. Compared with equally common non-associated chains, HLA-associated TCR beta chains in a later analysis were more clonally expanded and had lower generation probabilities. According to a later genetic analysis, donors in an Asian-associated ancestry cluster had fewer N-insertions in productive TCRs than the approximately 630-donor mean. The earlier analysis of about 600 of the donors excluded some 15 rarely observed V segments, including chromosome 9 orphons, because counts were too low. In the study, some 180 TCR beta chains were listed as associated with cytomegalovirus. The 87-base-pair reads could not distinguish some IMGT-functional V segments, including TRBV6-2 and TRBV6-3, so those segments were excluded. According to the authors, the approach could potentially be generalized to other disease states and immunological phenotypes. Most TCR sequences were observed very rarely across donors, whereas some public TCRs were present in many individuals. Broadly in line with IMGT annotations, most TCR beta V segments showed up in productive rearrangements about 87% or about 30% of the time in an earlier analysis of around 550 of the donors.

The cohort comprised around 700 healthy bone marrow donors. At the time of sampling, every cohort member was nominally healthy, though immune exposures that went unrecorded were likely present. The donor tested CMV seropositive, placing the donor among the 289 seropositive members of the cohort. A peripheral blood sample was collected from each donor, and TCR beta sequencing was performed on peripheral blood mononuclear cells. The Qiagen DNeasy Blood Extraction Kit was used to extract genomic DNA from the blood cell samples. Trimming takes 7 bases off V and 5 bases off J; junction bases not matched to a gene: 2. From its cysteine to its phenylalanine, the CDR3 spans 12 amino acids. Kept here is only the CDR3 DNA, which spans 36 bases and is read in frame from base 1. For CDR1 and CDR2, the germline V gene (reference sequence) lists LNHDA and SQIVND. Notes on this clone: No antigen is known for it.

The method was the immunoSEQ multiplex PCR assay. The multiplex PCR relied on a mix of 60 forward primers for TCR Vbeta segments and 13 reverse primers for TCR Jbeta segments. A multiplex PCR assay on genomic DNA amplified the CDR3 region of rearranged TCR beta genes. The amplified TCR beta libraries were sequenced on the Illumina HiSeq System as 87-base-pair reads. Regarding the original processing steps: In a later analysis, roughly 80 million unique TCR beta chains were counted across the 690 or so repertoires, and about 9.9 million of these chains were shared by at least two donors. Raw reads were error-corrected and collapsed into unique sequences with a nearest-neighbor algorithm that merged closely related sequences to remove PCR and sequencing errors. V, D and J gene segments were assigned by aligning CDR3 sequences to IMGT reference sequences. For a sequence to be retained, a match of at least six nucleotides was required to both a V gene segment and a J gene segment. A rearrangement counted as productive if the CDR3 had no stop codons and remained in frame with V and J, and every other rearrangement counted as non-productive. Following IMGT convention, CDR3 was defined as the stretch from the second conserved V-encoded cysteine to the conserved J-encoded phenylalanine. Sequences without an unambiguous match to a single V gene segment were excluded from the earlier analysis of over 500 of the donors. In an earlier analysis of approximately 560 of the donors, a V segment was called functional when productive rearrangements were above 56.7%, and segregating when the standard deviation between donors exceeded 5%. A statistical classification framework was built for diagnosing cytomegalovirus status from the catalog of TCR beta chain sequences. In a later analysis, TCR nucleotide sequences were compared against IMGT/GENE-DB human TR gene sequences so that V and J genes could be assigned. A later analysis assigned CDR3 sequences and most-parsimonious VDJ recombination scenarios with the TCRdist pipeline. A later analysis defined each TCR beta chain by its CDR3 amino acid sequence plus V-gene family, and excluded reads lacking a unique V-gene family. To address suspected cross-contamination and a sequencing artifact, a later analysis removed approximately 600 highly shared, low-generation-probability nucleotide sequences. In a later analysis, a clonal expansion index was calculated for each public chain from normalized within-repertoire ranks of inferred template counts. Generation probabilities in a later analysis came from a VDJ recombination model fitted to out-of-frame rearrangements, and those results were checked against IGoR. In a later analysis, TCR-TCR, TCR-HLA and TCR-CMV co-occurrence was scored with hypergeometric tests, and a repertoire-size bias correction was applied to TCR pairs. To estimate false discovery rates, a later analysis permuted the HLA or CMV assignments 20 times. A later analysis grouped co-occurring TCRs with DBSCAN, adding TCRdist sequence similarity when clustering within HLA-allele-positive subsets. Co-occurrence clustering excluded repertoires with fewer than 30,000 or more than 120,000 public chains, plus five with anomalous nucleotide sharing. TCRdb took over this immuneACCESS table, retaining in-frame rearrangements with V and J assigned. Such tables are incomplete; in checked studies, under half of the missing clones stem from an unresolved V gene, and the remainder is unexplained. The D gene and trimming were derived from the DNA, and the V and J assignments and clone size from that table. This sample's table lists tens of thousands of clones. The top ten hold approximately 5.3% of the sample.

This receptor was obtained from a man aged 30-40 years in good health and CMV-seropositive. Sequenced input: PBMCs. Recombination linked TRBV19 to TRBJ1-2; 9 bases in the junction line up with TRBD1. The nucleotide sequence reads TGTGCCAGTACGGGACAGGGTTATGGCTACACCTTC. This gives the protein CASTGQGYGYTF.